This note documents a single TCR beta chain sequence. The antigen is not known. The data derive from a study of brain T cells in children with intractable seizures. Study outcomes and limitations: HCMV serostatus was not known, and viral specificity came from CDR3 similarity only.

The CDR3 extends over 16 amino acids. Deletions cut 1 base from V and 3 bases from J, with 10 bases between. The V gene's germline CDR1 is LGHDT and CDR2 YNNKEL (reference sequence). Libraries were prepared by immunoSEQ multiplex PCR; TCRdb keeps only in-frame clonotypes and omits some of them. The data contain about 22,000 clones, roughly 92% of them seen just once; the ten biggest clones take up about 6%. Surgery cases with the highest brain T cell transcript signatures were chosen for sequencing. Before surgery, patients took at least one anti-epileptic drug. This TCR was recovered from a boy aged 5 to 17 with focal cortical dysplasia and intractable seizures. Sequences were derived from peripheral blood, sampled at surgery. The gene calls are TRBV3-1 (or the pseudogene TRBV3-2) and TRBJ1-6; D gene unclear. The CDR3, as DNA: TGTGCCAGCAGCCAAGCTGGGCTTCTCTATAATTCACCCCTCCACTTT. This sequence encodes CASSQAGLLYNSPLHF.